The next 9 T cell receptor beta chains were all read from a single sample in a study of blood T cell repertoires in COVID-19. Measured with immunoSEQ multiplex PCR; TCRdb has only the in-frame clones, and not every one. The sample carries around 290,000 clones, just over 90% recorded once. The source material was peripheral blood. Receptor source: a woman in her thirties with COVID-19, enrolled during active disease.

The CDR3 nucleotides are TGCGCCAGCACCAACAAGTGGGGCGCGAACACTGAAGCTTTCTTT. Protein product: CASTNKWGANTEAFF. This chain joins TRBV10-2 and TRBJ1-1, with a weak D call TRBD1 (5 bases). The CDR3 is 15 residues long. Germline V CDR1 and CDR2: WSHSY, SAAADI. With 7 bases removed from V and 1 base from J, the gap between germline ends came to 16 bases.

The rearrangement joins TRBV4-1 to TRBJ2-7, with TRBD2 matching 7 bases. The CDR3 covers 18 residues. V shed 1 base and J 2 bases; nucleotides not matched to a gene: 14. The germline CDR1 and CDR2 sequences are MGHRA and YSYEKL. CDR3 nucleotide sequence: TGCGCCAGCAGCCAAGGGGTCTTAGCTAGCGGTATGACCTACGAGCAGTACTTC. It translates to CASSQGVLASGMTYEQYF.

The chain recombines TRBV9 with TRBJ1-3; 8 bases match TRBD1. Germline CDR1 SGDLS, CDR2 YYNGEE. V shed 0 bases and J 6 bases; nucleotides not matched to a gene: 11. This CDR3 spans 17 amino acids. The CDR3 reads CASSVGAQGVVENTIYF. The CDR3 DNA sequence: TGTGCCAGCAGCGTAGGCGCACAGGGGGTAGTCGAAAACACCATATATTTT. The full variable domain, in which reference TRBV9 and TRBJ1-3 provide the parts outside the CDR3, is DSGVTQTPKHLITATGQRVTLRCSPRSGDLSVYWYQQSLDQGLQFLIQYYNGEERAKGNILERFSAQQFPDLHSELNLSSLELGDSALYFCASSVGAQGVVENTIYFGEGSWLTVV.

The chain couples TRBV30 to TRBJ2-7; a weak D match, TRBD2 (6 bases). The V and J ends lost 1 base and 3 bases respectively, with 10 bases between them. The V gene's germline CDR1 is GTSNPN and CDR2 SVGIG (reference sequence). The CDR3 runs to 13 residues. The chain's CDR3 is CAWSEGRGYEQYF. Written as DNA, the CDR3 is TGTGCCTGGAGTGAGGGGCGGGGCTACGAGCAGTACTTC.

This chain uses TRBV29-1 with TRBJ2-1; the match to TRBD2 covers 8 bases. V dropped 8 bases and J dropped 6; count of bases not matched to a gene: 12. CDR3 length: 14 residues. Germline loops: CDR1 SQVTM, CDR2 ANQGSEA. The CDR3 DNA is TGCAGCATGGGGGTGACGGGAGGGTTCAATGAGCAGTTCTTC. It encodes CSMGVTGGFNEQFF.

The count of this clone is one. This chain joins TRBV27 and TRBJ1-4, with 9 bases aligning to TRBD1. V was pared by 5 bases and J by 8 bases, with 6 bases of the junction left unmatched. Germline V gene lookup returns CDR1 MNHEY and CDR2 SMNVEV (reference sequence). The CDR3 spans 14 residues. The CDR3 nucleotides read TGTGCCAGCAGTCTCGGGACAGGGAACGAAAAACTGTTTTTT. It specifies CASSLGTGNEKLFF. Full variable domain (remainder filled in from reference TRBV27 and TRBJ1-4): EAQVTQNPRYLITVTGKKLTVTCSQNMNHEYMSWYRQDPGLGLRQIYYSMNVEVTDKGDVPEGYKVSRKEKRNFPLILESPSPNQTSLYFCASSLGTGNEKLFFGSGTQLSVL.

The rearrangement joins TRBV5-1 to TRBJ2-1; 10 nucleotides agree with TRBD1. Germline CDR1 and CDR2: SGHRS and YFSETQ. The CDR3 has 14 amino acids. V gave up 2 bases and J gave up 7 bases; unmatched junction bases: 3. The CDR3 sequence is CASSFDRGRNEQFF. CDR3 sequence (DNA): TGCGCCAGCAGCTTCGACAGGGGGCGAAATGAGCAGTTCTTC.

This chain connects TRBV5-1 to TRBJ2-1, with TRBD2 identical over 8 bases. The CDR3 runs to 17 residues. CDR1 and CDR2 from the germline V gene are SGHRS and YFSETQ. V lost 0 bases to trimming and J lost 5 bases; unmatched junction nucleotides: 10. CDR3 bases: TGCGCCAGCAGCTTGGCATTAGCGGGATTGGGCCACAATGAGCAGTTCTTC. Protein: CASSLALAGLGHNEQFF.

This clone was found a few times. The chain uses TRBV12-5 and TRBJ1-2, with 9 bases identical to TRBD1. CDR1 and CDR2 (germline): LGHNT, FRNRAP. Trimming cost V 1 base and J 3 bases; bases outside gene matches: 12. The CDR3 has 18 amino acids. DNA for the CDR3: TGTGCTAGTGGTTTGGGTCCCCTACAGGGGGCCGGTTACTATGGCTACACCTTC. Protein sequence: CASGLGPLQGAGYYGYTF.